Below, one T cell receptor (beta chain) is given with its context. The record originates from a study of T cell changes during pregnancy in multiple sclerosis. The protocol was immunoSEQ multiplex PCR, while the TCRdb copy is restricted to in-frame clones and leaves out a portion. The profile covers around 72,000 clones, with about nine tenths appearing a single time and about 0.75% taken by the ten largest. The CDR3 totals 19 residues. Per germline, CDR1 LNHNV and CDR2 YYDKDF (reference sequence). Trimming shortened V by 3 bases and J by 3 bases, and 24 bases separated the two germline ends. Source: peripheral blood, taken in the third trimester of pregnancy. The V call is TRBV15, the J call TRBJ1-5; a weak D match, TRBD1 (5 bases). The clonotype comes from a female donor in good health, enrolled as a control in a pregnancy study. The CDR3 DNA reads TGTGCCACCAGCAGGGCGGCGCCTAAGACAGACCTAGACAATCAGCCCCAGCATTTT. As protein: CATSRAAPKTDLDNQPQHF.